One and the same sample provided the 9 T cell receptor beta chains below, sequenced in a study of T cells after yellow fever vaccination. TCRdb analysed the 5' RACE reads with MiXCR anew, one entry per CDR3 protein. The top ten clones hold just under 20% of a sample with about 320,000 distinct CDR3 sequences, over 3.5% of them seen once. The material was PBMCs, obtained 15 days after the yellow fever booster vaccination. The origin of the receptors is a man in his late teens or twenties who received the YFV17D yellow fever vaccine.

Many counts were recorded for this clonotype. CDR3 bases: TGTGCCAGCAGCTCAAGACAGGGAACCGCTAATTCACCCCTCCACTTT. This gives the protein CASSSRQGTANSPLHF. The V gene is TRBV7-2, the J gene TRBJ1-6; the match to TRBD1 covers 7 bases. CDR1 and CDR2 (germline): SGHTA, FQGNSA. The length of the CDR3 is 16 residues. With V trimmed by 4 bases and J by 6 bases, 9 bases remained unmatched. The entire variable domain, with the rest obtained from reference TRBV7-2 and TRBJ1-6, is as follows: GAGVSQSPSNKVTEKGKDVELRCDPISGHTALYWYRQSLGQGLEFLIYFQGNSAPDKSGLPSDRFSAERTGGSVSTLTIQRTQQEDSAVYLCASSSRQGTANSPLHFGNGTRLTVT.

This clonotype turned up a few times. The chain has TRBV4-3 and TRBJ1-6, with 12 bases fitting TRBD1. The germline CDR1 and CDR2 sequences are LGHNA and YSLEER. The V segment lost 0 bases and the J segment 9 bases; nucleotides outside the gene matches: 6. This CDR3 has 17 residues. The chain's CDR3 is CASSQEPGQGASSPLHF. The CDR3 DNA follows: TGCGCCAGCAGCCAAGAACCGGGACAGGGGGCTAGTTCACCCCTCCACTTT.

In this sample, this clonotype turned up many times. The rearrangement uses TRBV5-1 and TRBJ2-2, with no clear D. The ends were cut back, 4 bases at V and 4 bases at J, with 8 bases in the middle. The CDR3 loop spans 13 amino acids. The germline V gene encodes CDR1 SGHRS and CDR2 YFSETQ. This chain's CDR3 is CASSLGVTGELFF. The CDR3 region has the DNA TGCGCCAGCAGCCTCGGAGTCACCGGGGAGCTGTTTTTT.

This clonotype was counted many times. The chain is built from TRBV12-3 or TRBV12-4 and TRBJ2-1; possible D gene TRBD2, 7 bases. V lost 8 bases, J lost 6 bases, and 14 bases lay in between. The CDR3 has 13 residues. In nucleotides, the CDR3 is TGTGCCAGCCACAGGGAGGGTCGCAATGAGCAGTTCTTC. This codes for CASHREGRNEQFF.

This clonotype was recorded a few times. The V gene is TRBV6-2 or TRBV6-3, the J gene TRBJ2-7, with 7 bases matching TRBD2. CDR1 is MNHEY, CDR2 SVGEGT, per germline. CDR3 length: 15 amino acids. Losses at the gene ends were 4 bases for V and 1 base for J; bases not matched to a gene: 7. The CDR3 loop is CASSLGRGLSYEQYV. CDR3 nucleotide sequence: TGTGCCAGCAGTTTAGGGCGGGGGTTATCCTACGAGCAGTACGTC.

This sequence joins TRBV5-1 and TRBJ2-3; D might be TRBD1 or TRBD2, each matching 5 bases. Germline CDR1 is SGHRS and CDR2 is YFSETQ. V was clipped by 8 bases and J by 6 bases, with 10 bases between them. The CDR3 runs to 11 residues. DNA of the CDR3: TGCGCCAGTTCGGGGCTCGATACGCAGTATTTT. The encoded protein is CASSGLDTQYF.

This clonotype occurred many times. The rearrangement joins TRBV5-1 to TRBJ2-3; TRBD2 matches 13 bases. The CDR3 length is 16 residues. The J segment lost 1 base and the V segment lost 4 bases, leaving 3 bases of the junction unmatched. The V gene's germline CDR1 is SGHRS and CDR2 YFSETQ. The CDR3 DNA sequence: TGCGCCAGCAGCATGGGACTAGCGGGGCGCACAGATACGCAGTATTTT. Translated: CASSMGLAGRTDTQYF.

The chain recombines TRBV12-3 or TRBV12-4 with TRBJ2-3; 9 bases align to TRBD2. V shed 4 bases, J shed 2 bases, and the junction held 7 bases outside the gene matches. The CDR3 covers 16 residues. The CDR3 is CASSSLAGITTDTQYF. The CDR3 DNA follows: TGTGCCAGCAGTTCACTAGCGGGTATAACCACAGATACGCAGTATTTT.

As to this clonotype: This may stem from a read error, because a much larger clone lies one nucleotide away. CDR3 protein: CASSSIGERGPYNEHFF. The CDR3 DNA follows: TGTGCCAGCAGCTCAATAGGAGAACGGGGGCCTTACAATGAGCATTTCTTC. The V and J genes are TRBV7-2 and TRBJ2-1, with D perhaps TRBD1 or TRBD2 (6 bases each). Per germline, CDR1 SGHTA and CDR2 FQGNSA. The CDR3 length is 17 residues.